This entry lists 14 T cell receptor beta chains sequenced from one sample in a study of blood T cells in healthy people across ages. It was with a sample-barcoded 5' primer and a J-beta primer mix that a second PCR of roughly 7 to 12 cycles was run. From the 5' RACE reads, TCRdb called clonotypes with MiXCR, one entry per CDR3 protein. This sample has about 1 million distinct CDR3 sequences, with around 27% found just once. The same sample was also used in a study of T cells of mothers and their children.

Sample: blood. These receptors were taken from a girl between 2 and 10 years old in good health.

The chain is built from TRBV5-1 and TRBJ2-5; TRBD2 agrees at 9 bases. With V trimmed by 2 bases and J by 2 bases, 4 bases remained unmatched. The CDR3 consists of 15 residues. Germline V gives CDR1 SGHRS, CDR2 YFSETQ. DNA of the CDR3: TGCGCCAGCAGCTTCCTAGCGGGGAAACAAGAGACCCAGTACTTC. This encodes CASSFLAGKQETQYF. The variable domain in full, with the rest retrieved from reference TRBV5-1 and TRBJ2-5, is KAGVTQTPRYLIKTRGQQVTLSCSPISGHRSVSWYQQTPGQGLQFLFEYFSETQRNKGNFPGRFSGRQFSNSRSEMNVSTLELGDSALYLCASSFLAGKQETQYFGPGTRLLVL.

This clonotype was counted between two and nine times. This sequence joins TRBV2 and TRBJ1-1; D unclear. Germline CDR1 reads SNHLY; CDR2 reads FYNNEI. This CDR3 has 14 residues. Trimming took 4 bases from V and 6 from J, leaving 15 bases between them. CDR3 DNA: TGTGCCAGCAGTGCCACCAGGACGTCCTCTGAAGCTTTCTTT. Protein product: CASSATRTSSEAFF.

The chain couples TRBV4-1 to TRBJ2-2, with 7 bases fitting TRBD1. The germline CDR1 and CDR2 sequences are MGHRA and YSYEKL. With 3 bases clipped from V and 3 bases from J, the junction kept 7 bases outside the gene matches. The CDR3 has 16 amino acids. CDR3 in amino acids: CASSHKLGTDTGELFF. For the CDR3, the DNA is TGCGCCAGCAGCCACAAACTCGGGACAGACACCGGGGAGCTGTTTTTT.

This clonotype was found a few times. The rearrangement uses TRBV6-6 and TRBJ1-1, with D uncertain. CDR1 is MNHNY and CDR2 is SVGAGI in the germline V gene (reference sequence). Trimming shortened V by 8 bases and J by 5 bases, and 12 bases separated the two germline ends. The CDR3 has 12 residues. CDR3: CASGPSGTEAFF. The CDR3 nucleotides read TGTGCCAGCGGTCCTTCGGGGACTGAAGCTTTCTTT.

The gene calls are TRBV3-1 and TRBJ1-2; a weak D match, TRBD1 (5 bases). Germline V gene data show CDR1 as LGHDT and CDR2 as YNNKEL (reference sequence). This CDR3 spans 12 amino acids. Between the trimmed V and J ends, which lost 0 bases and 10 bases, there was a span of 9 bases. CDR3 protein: CASSQEQAHYTF. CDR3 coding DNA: TGTGCCAGCAGCCAAGAACAGGCCCACTACACCTTC.

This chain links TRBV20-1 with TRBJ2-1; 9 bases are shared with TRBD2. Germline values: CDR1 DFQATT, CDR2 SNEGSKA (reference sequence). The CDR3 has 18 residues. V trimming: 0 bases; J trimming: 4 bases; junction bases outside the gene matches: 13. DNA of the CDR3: TGCAGTGCTAGAGATATAACCCCGGGCGGGAGGGCGTACAATGAGCAGTTCTTC. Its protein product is CSARDITPGGRAYNEQFF.

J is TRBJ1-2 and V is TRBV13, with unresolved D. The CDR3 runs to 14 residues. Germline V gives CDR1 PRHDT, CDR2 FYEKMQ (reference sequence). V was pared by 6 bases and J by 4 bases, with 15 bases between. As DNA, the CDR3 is TGTGCCAGCAGAAGCCGGGAAAGTTTCTATGGCTACACCTTC. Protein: CASRSRESFYGYTF.

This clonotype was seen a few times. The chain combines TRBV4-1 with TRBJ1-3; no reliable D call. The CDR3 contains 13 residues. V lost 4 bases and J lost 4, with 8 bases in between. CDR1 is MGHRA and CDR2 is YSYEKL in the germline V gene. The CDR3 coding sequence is TGCGCCAGCAGCCTCCTTTACGGAAACACCATATATTTT. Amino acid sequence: CASSLLYGNTIYF.

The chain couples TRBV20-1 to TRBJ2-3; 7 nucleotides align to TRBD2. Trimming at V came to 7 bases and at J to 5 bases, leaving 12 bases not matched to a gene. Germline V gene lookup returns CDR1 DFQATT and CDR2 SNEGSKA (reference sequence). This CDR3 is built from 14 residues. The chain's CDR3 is CSVQQAGRRDTQYF. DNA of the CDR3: TGCAGTGTCCAGCAAGCGGGGAGAAGAGATACGCAGTATTTT.

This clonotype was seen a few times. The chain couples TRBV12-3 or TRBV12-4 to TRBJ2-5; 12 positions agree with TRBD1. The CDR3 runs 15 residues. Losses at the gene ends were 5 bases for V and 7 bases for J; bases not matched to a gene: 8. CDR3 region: CASSLRDRGRGTQYF. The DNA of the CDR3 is TGTGCCAGCAGTCTCCGGGACAGGGGGCGGGGGACCCAGTACTTC.

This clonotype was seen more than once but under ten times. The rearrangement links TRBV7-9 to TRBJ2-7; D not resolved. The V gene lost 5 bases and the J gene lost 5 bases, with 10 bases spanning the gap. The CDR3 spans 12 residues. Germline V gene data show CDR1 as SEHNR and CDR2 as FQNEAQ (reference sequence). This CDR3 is CASSRSLHEQYF. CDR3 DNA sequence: TGTGCCAGCAGCCGGTCACTCCACGAGCAGTACTTC.

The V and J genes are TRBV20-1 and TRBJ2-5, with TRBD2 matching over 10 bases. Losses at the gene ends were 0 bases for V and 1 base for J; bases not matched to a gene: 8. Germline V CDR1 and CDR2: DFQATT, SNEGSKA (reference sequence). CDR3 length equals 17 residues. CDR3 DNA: TGCAGTGCTAGAGATCCGCTAGCGGGAGACACCCAAGAGACCCAGTACTTC. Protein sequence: CSARDPLAGDTQETQYF.

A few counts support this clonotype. The CDR3 region has the DNA TGTGCCAGCAGCGTAGGGGGAAAACGCAATCAGCCCCAGCATTTT. Protein: CASSVGGKRNQPQHF. The J gene is TRBJ1-5, the V gene TRBV9; D is uncertain. Germline CDR1 SGDLS, CDR2 YYNGEE. The V end was cut by 0 bases, the J end by 2 bases, with 9 bases between. CDR3 length: 15 residues.

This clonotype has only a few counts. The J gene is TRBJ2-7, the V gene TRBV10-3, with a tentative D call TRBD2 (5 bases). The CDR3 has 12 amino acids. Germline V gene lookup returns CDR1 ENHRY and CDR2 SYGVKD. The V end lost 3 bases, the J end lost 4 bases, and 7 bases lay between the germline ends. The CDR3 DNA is TGTGCCATCAGTGATTCGGGGTACGAGCAGTACTTC. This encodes CAISDSGYEQYF.